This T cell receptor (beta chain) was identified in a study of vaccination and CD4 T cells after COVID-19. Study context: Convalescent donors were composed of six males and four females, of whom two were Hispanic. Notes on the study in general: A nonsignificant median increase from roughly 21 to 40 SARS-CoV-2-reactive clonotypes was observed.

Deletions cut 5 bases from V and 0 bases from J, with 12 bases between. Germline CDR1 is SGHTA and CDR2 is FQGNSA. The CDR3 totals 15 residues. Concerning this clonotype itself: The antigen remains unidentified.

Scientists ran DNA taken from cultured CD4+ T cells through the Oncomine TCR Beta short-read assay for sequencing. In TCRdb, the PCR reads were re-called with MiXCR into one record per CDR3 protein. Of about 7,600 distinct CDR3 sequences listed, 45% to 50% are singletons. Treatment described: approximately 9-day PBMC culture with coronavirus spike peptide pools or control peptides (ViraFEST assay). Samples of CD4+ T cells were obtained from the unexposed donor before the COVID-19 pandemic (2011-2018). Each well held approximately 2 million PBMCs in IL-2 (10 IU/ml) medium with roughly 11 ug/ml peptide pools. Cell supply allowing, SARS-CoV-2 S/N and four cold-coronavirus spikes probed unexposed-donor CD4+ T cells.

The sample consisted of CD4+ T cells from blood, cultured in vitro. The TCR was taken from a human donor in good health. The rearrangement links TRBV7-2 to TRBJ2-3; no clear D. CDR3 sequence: CASSQRPASTDTQYF. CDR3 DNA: TGTGCCAGCAGCCAACGACCCGCTAGCACAGATACGCAGTATTTT. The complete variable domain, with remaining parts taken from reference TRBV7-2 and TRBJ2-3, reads GAGVSQSPSNKVTEKGKDVELRCDPISGHTALYWYRQSLGQGLEFLIYFQGNSAPDKSGLPSDRFSAERTGGSVSTLTIQRTQQEDSAVYLCASSQRPASTDTQYFGPGTRLTVL.